Sequencing of this T cell receptor (beta chain) was carried out in a study of blood T cell repertoires in COVID-19. Study-level information: Sources were T cells, B-cell-depleted T cells, or PBMCs; the material itself was cDNA or gDNA.

TCRdb keeps only in-frame clones here, not all; method: immunoSEQ multiplex PCR. Of fewer than 200,000 clones listed, 80% to 90% were seen once; the top ten hold about 0.95%. The clonotype was recovered from a woman aged 18 to 35 who had recovered from COVID-19. Sample: peripheral blood.

CDR3 sequence (DNA): TGTGCCAGTACATCTGAGGCATCGAGCTCCTACAATGAGCAGTTCTTC. Translating gives CASTSEASSSYNEQFF. The V gene is TRBV19, the J gene TRBJ2-1; D uncertain. This CDR3 is built from 16 residues. Germline assignment: CDR1 LNHDA and CDR2 SQIVND (reference sequence). Trimming pared 7 bases from V and 0 bases from J, leaving 16 bases between.